This section outlines one T cell receptor beta chain sequence together with its context. Per germline, CDR1 LNHDA and CDR2 SQIVND (reference sequence). The CDR3 extends over 15 amino acids. V was pared by 5 bases and J by 3 bases, with 14 bases between. Data came from immunoSEQ multiplex PCR; TCRdb stores just in-frame clones and leaves some out. The sample yields tens of thousands of clones, 91% seen once. This entry is derived from a study of control samples from healthy donors and cancer patients. The receptor was isolated from a man aged 50 to 59 with lung cancer. The sample taken for sequencing was PBMCs. V is TRBV19 and J is TRBJ1-5, with D possibly matching TRBD1 (5 bases). This chain's CDR3 is CASSWDGGTNQPQHF. In DNA form, the CDR3 reads TGTGCCAGTAGTTGGGACGGAGGTACCAATCAGCCCCAGCATTTT.